Presented here are 15 T cell receptor beta chains from one specimen sequenced in a study of T cells in localized non-small cell lung cancer (TCRdb year 2020). Libraries came from the immunoSEQ multiplex PCR assay. The table comes from immuneACCESS by way of TCRdb, which keeps in-frame sequences with V and J called. Part of the clones is missing from these tables; in studies checked, under half for an unresolved V gene and the rest for unknown reasons. This sample comprises about 2,000 clones, around 20% of them detected only once. The ten top clones hold approximately 20% of the sample. The sample here was lung tumor tissue, taken before any cancer treatment. These receptors originate from a man aged 40-75 years with stage I lung adenocarcinoma.

This rearrangement joins TRBV28 to TRBJ2-5, with TRBD2 matching 8 bases. V was pared by 2 bases and J by 4 bases, with 9 bases of the junction left unmatched. Germline assignment: CDR1 MDHEN and CDR2 SYDVKM. The CDR3 has 16 amino acids. The DNA for the CDR3 is TGTGCCAGCAGTTTAGGGAGCGGGGGAGGCGCAGAGACCCAGTACTTC. Residues: CASSLGSGGGAETQYF.

This clone is classed as medium-sized. The CDR3, as DNA: TGTGCCAGCAGCTTGCCCCCCAGGGCGGGCTCTGGGGCCAACGTCCTGACTTTC. Amino acid sequence: CASSLPPRAGSGANVLTF. The rearrangement links TRBV11-3 to TRBJ2-6; D is perhaps TRBD1 or TRBD2 (5 bases each). Per germline, CDR1 SGHNT and CDR2 YENEEA. Trimming removed 3 bases from V and 0 bases from J, with 15 bases in between. The CDR3 runs to 18 residues. Full variable domain (missing parts from reference TRBV11-3 and TRBJ2-6): EAGVVQSPRYKIIEKKQPVAFWCNPISGHNTLYWYLQNLGQGPELLIRYENEEAVDDSQLPKDRFSAERLKGVDSTLKIQPAELGDSAVYLCASSLPPRAGSGANVLTFGAGSRLTVL.

This clone was seen more than once but under ten times. The V call is TRBV6-8, the J call TRBJ2-5; D is perhaps TRBD1 or TRBD2 (5 bases each). Trimming removed 6 bases from V and 3 bases from J, with 14 bases in between. Germline loops: CDR1 MNHGY, CDR2 SAAAGT. The CDR3 is 14 amino acids. The CDR3 bases are TGTGCCAGCAGGGGACGCCGGGGAAAAGAGACCCAGTACTTC. It encodes CASRGRRGKETQYF.

This clone was detected only a few times. The chain is built from TRBV5-1 and TRBJ2-7, with 8 positions matching TRBD1. Germline CDR1 and CDR2: SGHRS and YFSETQ. This CDR3 is 14 amino acids long. The V and J ends lost 3 bases and 1 base, in that order; junction bases with no gene match: 3. The CDR3: CASSWTGQSYEQYF. The DNA for the CDR3 is TGCGCCAGCAGCTGGACAGGGCAATCCTACGAGCAGTACTTC. Variable domain in full (rest from reference TRBV5-1 and TRBJ2-7): KAGVTQTPRYLIKTRGQQVTLSCSPISGHRSVSWYQQTPGQGLQFLFEYFSETQRNKGNFPGRFSGRQFSNSRSEMNVSTLELGDSALYLCASSWTGQSYEQYFGPGTRLTVT.

This chain uses TRBV19 with TRBJ2-3; 7 nucleotides align to TRBD1. This CDR3 has 16 residues. Germline assignment: CDR1 LNHDA and CDR2 SQIVND (reference sequence). Trimming took 3 bases from V and 1 from J; bases not matched to a gene: 7. The CDR3 sequence is CASSILGTVRTDTQYF. DNA of the CDR3: TGTGCCAGTAGTATTTTGGGGACAGTTCGCACAGATACGCAGTATTTT.

This clone has a handful of counts. J is TRBJ2-2 and V is TRBV6-8; 7 bases line up with TRBD1. The CDR3 has 17 amino acids. The J segment lost 2 bases and the V segment lost 4 bases, leaving 10 bases of the junction unmatched. Germline V lookup: CDR1 MNHGY, CDR2 SAAAGT. The CDR3 DNA follows: TGTGCCAGCAGTTCTATCTCGACAGGGACAAACACCGGGGAGCTGTTTTTT. Protein: CASSSISTGTNTGELFF.

This clone rates as medium-sized. The chain employs TRBV11-3 and TRBJ2-3; 8 nucleotides agree with TRBD2. Germline V CDR1 and CDR2: SGHNT, YENEEA. The CDR3 has 15 residues. V shed 3 bases and J 4 bases; nucleotides not matched to a gene: 6. CDR3 region: CASSLGTSLADTQYF. CDR3 bases: TGTGCCAGCAGCTTGGGGACTAGTCTGGCAGATACGCAGTATTTT.

This clone came up a few times. The chain joins TRBV9 to TRBJ2-3; D perhaps matches TRBD2 (5 bases). The germline V gene has CDR1 SGDLS and CDR2 YYNGEE. The CDR3 consists of 13 residues. The V end was cut by 4 bases, the J end by 5 bases, with 11 bases between. CDR3 sequence reads: CASSSGAEDTQYF. The CDR3 nucleotides read TGTGCCAGCAGCTCCGGAGCGGAAGATACGCAGTATTTT.

In this sample, this clone turned up a few times. This chain uses TRBV11-3 with TRBJ2-7; possible D gene TRBD2, 5 bases. The CDR3 totals 15 residues. Trimming pared 3 bases from V and 3 bases from J, leaving 15 bases between. The V gene's germline CDR1 is SGHNT and CDR2 YENEEA. The CDR3: CASSLVSGLNYEQYF. For the CDR3, the DNA is TGTGCCAGCAGCTTGGTCTCCGGACTCAACTACGAGCAGTACTTC.

The rearrangement links TRBV9 to TRBJ2-5, with 10 bases aligning to TRBD1. The CDR3 length is 19 residues. The trim removed 0 bases at V and 1 base at J, leaving 12 bases unmatched. Germline V gene data show CDR1 as SGDLS and CDR2 as YYNGEE. CDR3 DNA sequence: TGTGCCAGCAGCGTAGGGGTCGGAGGGGGACAGGGGACCCAAGAGACCCAGTACTTC. Protein product: CASSVGVGGGQGTQETQYF.

The chain couples TRBV30 to TRBJ1-2; D not certain. Per germline, CDR1 GTSNPN and CDR2 SVGIG (reference sequence). The CDR3 has 12 residues. Trimming left V 2 bases short and J 3 bases short, with 7 bases between. CDR3 nucleotides: TGTGCCTGGAGTAGGAGGGACTATGGCTACACCTTC. This sequence encodes CAWSRRDYGYTF.

The chain uses TRBV19 and TRBJ2-1, with D maybe TRBD2 (5 bases). Germline V gene lookup returns CDR1 LNHDA and CDR2 SQIVND (reference sequence). The germline V and J ends were trimmed by 3 bases and 11 bases, with 14 bases remaining between them. CDR3 size: 13 residues. CDR3 DNA: TGTGCCAGTAGTATGCCTACGGGAACCCAGCAGTTCTTC. Translation gives CASSMPTGTQQFF.

This clone is judged medium-sized. The rearrangement uses TRBV9 and TRBJ1-1; no clear D gene. Trimming left V 0 bases short and J 1 base short, with 7 bases between. This CDR3 region has 14 residues. Germline V gene sequence: CDR1 SGDLS, CDR2 YYNGEE. The CDR3 coding sequence is TGTGCCAGCAGCGTAGAGGGCCAGAACACTGAAGCTTTCTTT. Amino acid sequence: CASSVEGQNTEAFF.

In this sample, this clone is medium-sized. The V call is TRBV11-3, the J call TRBJ2-7, with a weak D call TRBD2 (5 bases). V lost 1 base to trimming and J lost 3 bases, with 10 bases between them. CDR1 is SGHNT, CDR2 YENEEA, per germline. The CDR3 consists of 14 residues. For the CDR3, the DNA is TGTGCCAGCAGCTTAGGCGCAGGAGGCTACGAGCAGTACTTC. Translation: CASSLGAGGYEQYF.

The V call is TRBV11-3, the J call TRBJ1-1, with 7 bases aligning to TRBD1. Germline lookup yields CDR1 SGHNT and CDR2 YENEEA. This CDR3 spans 14 amino acids. V was clipped by 1 base and J by 11 bases; unmatched bases: 10. The CDR3 DNA sequence: TGTGCCAGCAGCTTAGTGGCCGGGACAGAGGGGGCTTTCTTT. Encoded protein: CASSLVAGTEGAFF.